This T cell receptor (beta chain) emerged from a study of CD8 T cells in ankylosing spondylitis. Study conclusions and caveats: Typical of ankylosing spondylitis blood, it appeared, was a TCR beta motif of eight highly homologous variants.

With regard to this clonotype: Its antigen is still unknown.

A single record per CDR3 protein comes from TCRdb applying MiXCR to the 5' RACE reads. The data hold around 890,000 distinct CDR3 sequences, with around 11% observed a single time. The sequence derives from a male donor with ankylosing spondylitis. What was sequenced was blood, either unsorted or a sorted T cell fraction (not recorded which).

The CDR3 region has the DNA TGCGCCAGCAGCCCGGACCAGGGACTGAACACTGAAGCTTTCTTT. Protein: CASSPDQGLNTEAFF. The chain joins TRBV4-3 to TRBJ1-1; D is perhaps TRBD1 (5 bases). The CDR3 is 15 residues long. The germline V gene encodes CDR1 LGHNA and CDR2 YSLEER. V lost 4 bases, J lost 0 bases, and 12 bases lay in between.